These 30 T cell receptor beta chains share one sample of origin, sequenced in a study of patients and donors after allogeneic stem cell transplantation. TCRdb analysed the RT-PCR reads with MiXCR anew, one entry per CDR3 protein. There are approximately 200,000 distinct CDR3 sequences in the sample; 35% to 50% occur only once, and about 35% lies in the top ten. Source material: blood, either unsorted or a sorted T cell fraction (not recorded which). Receptors were obtained from a human donor who was either an allogeneic HSCT recipient or a stem cell or donor lymphocyte infusion donor (not recorded which). It is not recorded whose cells these are; they may come from a transplant donor.

This clonotype was detected a few times. The rearrangement joins TRBV30 to TRBJ2-6; D is perhaps TRBD1 or TRBD2 (5 bases each). The germline V gene has CDR1 GTSNPN and CDR2 SVGIG (reference sequence). The CDR3 totals 15 residues. V was clipped by 0 bases and J by 0 bases, with 6 bases between them. The CDR3 is CAWSVGGSGANVLTF. CDR3 nucleotides: TGTGCCTGGAGTGTTGGGGGCTCTGGGGCCAACGTCCTGACTTTC.

This clonotype came up a few times. The V and J genes are TRBV7-9 and TRBJ2-2; D call uncertain. The CDR3 totals 12 residues. Germline CDR1 and CDR2: SEHNR and FQNEAQ (reference sequence). Trimming removed 0 bases at V and 6 bases at J, with 2 bases between. This CDR3 is CASSLASGELFF. For the CDR3, the DNA is TGTGCCAGCAGCTTAGCGTCCGGGGAGCTGTTTTTT.

This clonotype was seen more than once but under ten times. The chain has TRBV6-2 or TRBV6-3 and TRBJ1-1, with a possible D match to TRBD1 (5 bases). V was shortened by 7 bases and J by 11 bases, with 23 bases between the two germline ends. The CDR3 is 14 amino acids. Looked up from germline, CDR1 is MNHEY and CDR2 is SVGEGT. The CDR3 loop is CASTITPLGDRAFF. Here the CDR3 DNA reads TGTGCCAGCACTATTACCCCATTGGGGGATCGGGCTTTCTTT.

The V gene is TRBV9, the J gene TRBJ2-1; D is possibly TRBD1 or TRBD2 (5 bases each). The CDR3 is made up of 13 amino acids. V was pared by 3 bases and J by 10 bases, with 14 bases between. Germline V gives CDR1 SGDLS, CDR2 YYNGEE. The CDR3 here is CASSAPEGFEQFF. The CDR3, as DNA: TGTGCCAGCAGCGCCCCCGAGGGGTTCGAGCAGTTCTTC.

This chain joins TRBV28 and TRBJ2-7; D remains ambiguous. Trimming removed 4 bases at V and 8 bases at J, with 15 bases between. Germline values: CDR1 MDHEN, CDR2 SYDVKM. The length of the CDR3 is 13 residues. The CDR3 here is CASSSPTDGQQYF. The CDR3 DNA reads TGTGCCAGCAGTTCTCCAACCGACGGACAGCAGTACTTC.

The V gene is TRBV5-6, the J gene TRBJ2-4; D gene uncertain. Trimming took off 2 bases at V and 1 base at J, with 10 bases between the two ends. This CDR3 is 15 amino acids long. CDR1 is SGHDT, CDR2 YYEEEE, per germline. CDR3 DNA sequence: TGTGCCAGCAGCTTAGACCCAGAGGCCAAAAACATTCAGTACTTC. Its translation: CASSLDPEAKNIQYF.

This chain links TRBV6-4 with TRBJ1-6; D is uncertain. Trimming pared 3 bases from V and 0 bases from J, leaving 3 bases between. The CDR3 covers 14 residues. CDR1 is MRHNA, CDR2 SNTAGT, per germline. The CDR3 DNA follows: TGTGCCAGCAGTGAGAGCTCCTATAATTCACCCCTCCACTTT. This sequence encodes CASSESSYNSPLHF.

This rearrangement joins TRBV28 to TRBJ2-7, with 8 bases identical to TRBD1. CDR1 MDHEN and CDR2 SYDVKM come from the germline V gene. The CDR3 runs 15 residues. The trim removed 4 bases at V and 5 bases at J, leaving 10 bases unmatched. CDR3 region: CASSYPGQVGHEQYF. DNA of the CDR3: TGTGCCAGCAGTTACCCGGGACAGGTGGGCCACGAGCAGTACTTC.

V gene TRBV29-1 combines with J gene TRBJ2-2; no definite D call. In germline, CDR1 is SQVTM, CDR2 ANQGSEA. The V end was cut by 3 bases, the J end by 0 bases, with 8 bases between. The CDR3 length is 14 residues. CDR3 sequence: CSVDLDANTGELFF. As DNA, the CDR3 is TGCAGCGTTGACCTAGACGCGAACACCGGGGAGCTGTTTTTT.

The genes are TRBV21-1 and TRBJ2-4; the table's TRBD1 call for D was not verified on the DNA. TRBV21-1 is flagged as a pseudogene. The CDR3 runs 17 residues. For the CDR3, the DNA is TGTGCCAGCAGCAAACATGGACAGGCTCTAGCCAAAAACATTCAGTACTTC. The encoded protein is CASSKHGQALAKNIQYF.

This clonotype has a handful of counts. The rearrangement joins TRBV7-8 to TRBJ1-5; a possible D gene is TRBD1 (6 bases). Trimming pared 0 bases from V and 5 bases from J, leaving 14 bases between. Germline V lookup: CDR1 SGHVS, CDR2 FQNEAQ. CDR3 length: 16 residues. CDR3 sequence reads: CASSLAGLTGHQPQHF. CDR3 coding DNA: TGTGCCAGCAGCTTAGCAGGATTGACAGGCCATCAGCCCCAGCATTTT.

This clonotype appeared a few times. This rearrangement joins TRBV5-1 to TRBJ1-2; TRBD1 might be the D (6 bases). CDR3 length: 14 amino acids. Germline loops: CDR1 SGHRS, CDR2 YFSETQ. CDR3 DNA: TGCGCTAGAGTAGGGGACACTCATAACTATGGCTACACCTTC. Encoded protein: CARVGDTHNYGYTF.

This clonotype turned up a few times. This chain uses TRBV12-3 or TRBV12-4 with TRBJ1-6; no firm D call. The V end was cut by 2 bases, the J end by 5 bases, with 7 bases between. This CDR3 is built from 14 residues. Here the CDR3 DNA reads TGTGCCAGCAGTTTATGGGCAGATAATTCACCCCTCCACTTT. Translation: CASSLWADNSPLHF.

In this sample, this clonotype turned up a few times. This chain links TRBV7-2 with TRBJ2-5, with D unclear. This CDR3 region has 12 residues. Germline CDR1 and CDR2: SGHTA and FQGNSA. The germline V and J ends were trimmed by 5 bases and 2 bases, with 6 bases remaining between them. The CDR3 is CASSQTQETQYF. The CDR3 coding sequence is TGTGCCAGCAGCCAAACTCAAGAGACCCAGTACTTC.

This chain connects TRBV2 to TRBJ2-1, with 8 bases matching TRBD2. Trimming cost V 6 bases and J 0 bases; bases outside gene matches: 16. Germline V lookup: CDR1 SNHLY, CDR2 FYNNEI. The CDR3 contains 19 residues. CDR3 nucleotide sequence: TGTGCCAGCAGCGACCTTGGAGTAGCGGGAATCAGCTCCTACAATGAGCAGTTCTTC. Translating it yields CASSDLGVAGISSYNEQFF.

This clonotype came up a few times. The chain has TRBV7-2 and TRBJ1-2; no clear D gene. CDR1 and CDR2 from the germline V gene are SGHTA and FQGNSA. The V gene lost 5 bases and the J gene lost 6 bases, with 16 bases spanning the gap. This CDR3 comprises 14 residues. The CDR3 coding sequence is TGTGCCAGCAGCCGGAACTTAAGACGCGATGGCTACACCTTC. It translates to CASSRNLRRDGYTF.

This rearrangement joins TRBV4-3 to TRBJ2-2, with 11 bases that match TRBD2. Trimming took 1 base from V and 3 from J; bases not matched to a gene: 4. The germline gives CDR1 LGHNA, CDR2 YSLEER. The CDR3 runs 17 residues. CDR3 amino acids: CASSQVGTSGYTGELFF. The CDR3 nucleotides read TGCGCCAGCAGCCAAGTCGGGACTAGCGGATACACCGGGGAGCTGTTTTTT.

Worth noting for this clonotype: Mismatch with germline at one junction end may stem from a read error. The V and J genes are TRBV11-2 and TRBJ1-6, with D unresolved. Germline V CDR1 and CDR2: SGHAT, FQNNGV. This CDR3 is 13 amino acids long. CDR3 region: CVSSQARNSPLHF. CDR3 coding DNA: TGTGTCAGCAGCCAGGCAAGGAATTCACCCCTCCACTTT.

This clonotype has a handful of counts. The chain has TRBV9 and TRBJ1-3, with TRBD1 matching 7 bases. Germline CDR1 is SGDLS and CDR2 is YYNGEE. V was pared by 4 bases and J by 9 bases, with 13 bases of the junction left unmatched. The CDR3 is made up of 15 amino acids. DNA for the CDR3: TGTGCCAGCAGCCCTACAGGGGTCGATGGCGGCACCATATATTTT. Its translation is CASSPTGVDGGTIYF.

This chain uses TRBV6-6 with TRBJ2-5; maybe TRBD1 (6 bases). Germline V gene data show CDR1 as MNHNY and CDR2 as SVGAGI (reference sequence). The CDR3 spans 15 residues. Trimming stripped 2 bases from V and 2 bases from J, with 12 bases between. The CDR3 bases are TGTGCCAGCAGTTACGCAGGGGCGGCGCAAGAGACCCAGTACTTC. Translation gives CASSYAGAAQETQYF.

This clonotype has only a few counts. The chain carries TRBV20-1 and TRBJ1-4; TRBD1 agrees at 9 bases. The CDR3 is made up of 13 amino acids. The J segment lost 8 bases and the V segment lost 5 bases, leaving 6 bases of the junction unmatched. Per the germline V gene, CDR1 is DFQATT and CDR2 is SNEGSKA (reference sequence). CDR3: CSAGTGFREKLFF. The CDR3 DNA reads TGCAGTGCTGGGACAGGGTTCCGGGAAAAACTGTTTTTT.

V gene TRBV7-3 combines with J gene TRBJ2-1; TRBD2 matches at 11 bases. This CDR3 comprises 18 residues. Germline-derived CDR1 and CDR2 are SGHTA and FQGTGA. Trimming cost V 4 bases and J 5 bases; bases outside gene matches: 13. The CDR3 here is CASSSLQTSGDNHNEQFF. CDR3 in DNA: TGTGCCAGCAGCTCTCTACAGACTAGCGGGGACAACCACAATGAGCAGTTCTTC. Full variable domain (rest looked up from reference TRBV7-3 and TRBJ2-1): GAGVSQTPSNKVTEKGKYVELRCDPISGHTALYWYRQSLGQGPEFLIYFQGTGAADDSGLPNDRFFAVRPEGSVSTLKIQRTERGDSAVYLCASSSLQTSGDNHNEQFFGPGTRLTVL.

V gene TRBV5-1 combines with J gene TRBJ1-5; 7 nucleotides align to TRBD1. Germline V CDR1 and CDR2: SGHRS, YFSETQ. The CDR3 has 15 amino acids. J lost 0 bases, V lost 5 bases, and 5 bases had no gene match. In nucleotides, the CDR3 is TGCGCCAGCAGGTCTACAGGGGATAGCAATCAGCCCCAGCATTTT. Encoded protein: CASRSTGDSNQPQHF.

The J gene is TRBJ1-2, the V gene TRBV11-2; tentatively, D is TRBD1 (5 bases). V shed 5 bases and J shed 5 bases, with 15 bases lying between them. This CDR3 has 14 amino acids. Germline-derived CDR1 and CDR2 are SGHAT and FQNNGV. The CDR3 sequence: CASSPHPGNYGYTF. The CDR3 coding sequence is TGTGCCAGCAGCCCCCACCCAGGGAATTATGGCTACACCTTC. Supplemented by reference TRBV11-2 and TRBJ1-2, the full variable domain reads EAGVAQSPRYKIIEKRQSVAFWCNPISGHATLYWYQQILGQGPKLLIQFQNNGVVDDSQLPKDRFSAERLKGVDSTLKIQPAKLEDSAVYLCASSPHPGNYGYTFGSGTRLTVV.

Concerning this clonotype: Mismatch with germline at one junction end may stem from a read error. The gene calls are TRBV4-2 and TRBJ1-4; D possibly corresponds to TRBD1 (5 bases). Germline values: CDR1 LGHNA, CDR2 YNFKEQ. The CDR3 is made up of 12 amino acids. The CDR3 nucleotides read TGTGCCAGCAGCCAAGGTCCATGGACACCGGTTTTT. Encoded protein: CASSQGPWTPVF.

The chain is built from TRBV20-1 and TRBJ2-3; TRBD2 matches 8 bases. Germline V gene sequence: CDR1 DFQATT, CDR2 SNEGSKA (reference sequence). With 6 bases clipped from V and 6 bases from J, the junction kept 8 bases outside the gene matches. This CDR3 comprises 13 residues. The CDR3 DNA is TGCAGTGCCACCGGGACTAGGAGGGATACGCAGTATTTT. It yields the protein CSATGTRRDTQYF.

The chain has TRBV11-3 and TRBJ1-1, with 11 bases that match TRBD1. CDR1 and CDR2 from the germline V gene are SGHNT and YENEEA. The V segment lost 5 bases and the J segment 4 bases; nucleotides outside the gene matches: 6. The length of the CDR3 is 15 residues. CDR3 in amino acids: CASSIGTGGSTEAFF. CDR3 nucleotide sequence: TGTGCCAGCAGCATCGGGACAGGGGGGAGCACTGAAGCTTTCTTT. The complete variable domain, with remaining parts taken from reference TRBV11-3 and TRBJ1-1, reads EAGVVQSPRYKIIEKKQPVAFWCNPISGHNTLYWYLQNLGQGPELLIRYENEEAVDDSQLPKDRFSAERLKGVDSTLKIQPAELGDSAVYLCASSIGTGGSTEAFFGQGTRLTVV.

In this sample, this clonotype turned up a few times. The DNA of the CDR3 is TGTGCCAGCAGCCAGGGACAATCTGGCGGCTACACCTTC. This gives the protein CASSQGQSGGYTF. V gene TRBV28 combines with J gene TRBJ1-2; TRBD1 might be the D (6 bases). Germline V CDR1 and CDR2: MDHEN, SYDVKM. Trimming shortened V by 6 bases and J by 8 bases, and 16 bases separated the two germline ends. The CDR3 runs to 13 residues.

V and J are TRBV25-1 and TRBJ2-1; D not resolved. V was pared by 3 bases and J by 7 bases, with 1 base between. The germline V gene has CDR1 MGHDK and CDR2 SYGVNS. CDR3 length equals 10 residues. The CDR3: CASSDNEQFF. CDR3 nucleotides: TGTGCCAGCAGTGATAATGAGCAGTTCTTC.

V is TRBV12-3 or TRBV12-4 and J is TRBJ2-7, with no clear D. This CDR3 spans 12 amino acids. Trimming removed 6 bases at V and 9 bases at J, with 15 bases between. This CDR3 is CASSPGTAGQYF. For the CDR3, the DNA is TGTGCCAGCAGCCCGGGCACAGCAGGGCAGTACTTC.